The next 21 T cell receptor beta chains were all read from a single sample in a study of T cells after yellow fever vaccination (dated 2019 in TCRdb). Preparation of the library involved 5' RACE. Instrument on record: Illumina NovaSeq 6000. TCRdb reran the public reads through fastp at Q25 and MiXCR, keeping productive beta chains. Rows are unified per CDR3 protein, each entry keeping the most common DNA and genes. The sample includes around 340,000 distinct CDR3 sequences, with under 15% observed a single time. Jointly, the top ten make up more than 3% of the sample. The treatment or condition label for this specimen denotes: live attenuated yellow fever vaccine strain. The sequencing here drew on CD4+ T cells sorted from PBMCs, taken 15 days after the yellow fever booster vaccination. These receptors originate from a man in his late teens or twenties who received the YFV17D yellow fever vaccine.

V gene TRBV27 combines with J gene TRBJ1-4; D perhaps matches TRBD1 (6 bases). This CDR3 region has 18 residues. V was pared by 5 bases and J by 4 bases, with 23 bases between. Germline CDR1 and CDR2: MNHEY and SMNVEV (reference sequence). CDR3 region: CASSTLTGTLWGNEKLFF. As DNA, the CDR3 is TGTGCCAGCAGTACACTTACCGGGACACTATGGGGTAATGAAAAACTGTTTTTT.

This clonotype was found a few times. The CDR3 reads CASSLLPGANVLTF. The CDR3 nucleotides read TGTGCCAGCAGTTTATTGCCTGGGGCCAACGTCCTGACTTTC. The rearrangement links TRBV27 to TRBJ2-6; D gene uncertain. The CDR3 length is 14 residues. Germline CDR1 and CDR2: MNHEY and SMNVEV (reference sequence). V gave up 1 base and J gave up 2 bases, with 3 bases separating them. The full variable domain, with the rest looked up from reference TRBV27 and TRBJ2-6, is EAQVTQNPRYLITVTGKKLTVTCSQNMNHEYMSWYRQDPGLGLRQIYYSMNVEVTDKGDVPEGYKVSRKEKRNFPLILESPSPNQTSLYFCASSLLPGANVLTFGAGSRLTVL.

The chain employs TRBV7-9 and TRBJ1-2; D call uncertain. Germline V lookup: CDR1 SEHNR, CDR2 FQNEAQ (reference sequence). This CDR3 contains 14 residues. V lost 1 base and J 4 bases, leaving 10 bases between the germline ends. The CDR3 loop is CASSLEASFYGYTF. The CDR3 nucleotides are TGTGCCAGCAGCTTAGAGGCCAGCTTCTATGGCTACACCTTC.

The CDR3 coding sequence is TGCAGTGCTAGGGCATCCGGGGCGAACACCGGGGAGCTGTTTTTT. Its protein product is CSARASGANTGELFF. The J gene is TRBJ2-2, the V gene TRBV20-1, with a weak D call TRBD2 (5 bases). Germline CDR1 is DFQATT and CDR2 is SNEGSKA (reference sequence). Trimming shortened V by 3 bases and J by 0 bases, and 11 bases separated the two germline ends. The CDR3 consists of 15 residues.

This clonotype was seen a handful of times. The J gene is TRBJ1-2, the V gene TRBV29-1; D unclear. Trimming took off 1 base at V and 8 bases at J, with 2 bases between the two ends. CDR3 length equals 9 residues. Germline V gives CDR1 SQVTM, CDR2 ANQGSEA. The CDR3 sequence is CSVEVGYTF. The CDR3 DNA reads as TGCAGCGTTGAAGTCGGCTACACCTTC.

This clonotype was observed a handful of times. The V call is TRBV7-9, the J call TRBJ1-1; D not certain. Looked up from germline, CDR1 is SEHNR and CDR2 is FQNEAQ (reference sequence). This CDR3 spans 13 amino acids. V lost 1 base and J 4 bases, leaving 7 bases between the germline ends. CDR3 sequence (DNA): TGTGCCAGCAGCTTAGAGGAACTCACTGAAGCTTTCTTT. It translates to CASSLEELTEAFF.

In DNA form, the CDR3 reads TGTGCCAGCAGCCCGGGACAGCTATATGGCTACACCTTC. Amino acid sequence: CASSPGQLYGYTF. The chain uses TRBV7-9 and TRBJ1-2, with 7 bases that match TRBD1. Germline trimming cut 5 bases from V and 5 bases from J; bases unmatched to any gene: 5. Germline CDR1 SEHNR, CDR2 FQNEAQ (reference sequence). The CDR3 is 13 residues long. The entire variable domain, with the rest obtained from reference TRBV7-9 and TRBJ1-2, is as follows: DTGVSQNPRHKITKRGQNVTFRCDPISEHNRLYWYRQTLGQGPEFLTYFQNEAQLEKSRLLSDRFSAERPKGSFSTLEIQRTEQGDSAMYLCASSPGQLYGYTFGSGTRLTVV.

This clonotype has only a few counts. This chain joins TRBV12-3 or TRBV12-4 and TRBJ2-5; possible D gene TRBD2, 6 bases. The CDR3 totals 13 residues. Trimming left V 4 bases short and J 5 bases short, with 11 bases between. For the CDR3, the DNA is TGTGCCAGCAGTTATGGACTAACGGAGACCCAGTACTTC. It yields the protein CASSYGLTETQYF.

The chain joins TRBV5-4 to TRBJ2-5; no firm D call. Germline CDR1 is SGHNT and CDR2 is YYREEE (reference sequence). Trimming stripped 0 bases from V and 10 bases from J, with 7 bases between. This CDR3 comprises 11 residues. The DNA for the CDR3 is TGTGCCAGCAGCTTGGGGCCCCACCAGTACTTC. Amino acids: CASSLGPHQYF.

The V gene is TRBV24-1, the J gene TRBJ1-1, with D perhaps matching TRBD1 (5 bases). V was shortened by 6 bases and J by 7 bases, with 14 bases between the two germline ends. The germline V gene has CDR1 KGHDR and CDR2 SFDVKD. The CDR3 sequence is 13 residues long. The CDR3 sequence is CATSTGGANEAFF. For the CDR3, the DNA is TGTGCCACCAGTACGGGAGGGGCGAATGAAGCTTTCTTT.

The chain couples TRBV12-3 or TRBV12-4 to TRBJ1-2; 8 nucleotides match TRBD1. The J segment lost 6 bases and the V segment lost 4 bases, leaving 10 bases of the junction unmatched. The CDR3 covers 15 residues. Here the CDR3 DNA reads TGTGCCAGCAGTTCCGCCGGGACAGGAGAACATGGCTACACCTTC. It codes for CASSSAGTGEHGYTF.

This clonotype was counted many times. This sequence joins TRBV5-1 and TRBJ2-5, with TRBD1 identical over 12 bases. Germline trimming cut 3 bases from V and 1 base from J; bases unmatched to any gene: 4. Per germline, CDR1 SGHRS and CDR2 YFSETQ. The CDR3 covers 16 residues. CDR3 DNA sequence: TGCGCCAGCAGCTACCGGGACAGGGGGCCCCAAGAGACCCAGTACTTC. It yields the protein CASSYRDRGPQETQYF.

This chain connects TRBV12-3 or TRBV12-4 to TRBJ2-1; tentatively, D is TRBD1 or TRBD2 (5 bases each). Trimming left V 8 bases short and J 1 base short, with 18 bases between. This CDR3 region has 16 residues. This chain's CDR3 is CASGGLQAASYNEQFF. As DNA, the CDR3 is TGTGCCAGCGGAGGTTTACAGGCCGCTTCCTACAATGAGCAGTTCTTC.

This chain joins TRBV5-1 and TRBJ2-3; 9 bases are a match to TRBD1. With 0 bases clipped from V and 2 bases from J, the junction kept 4 bases outside the gene matches. The CDR3 runs 16 residues. The germline CDR1 and CDR2 sequences are SGHRS and YFSETQ. CDR3 nucleotide sequence: TGCGCCAGCAGCTTGGGGACAGGGGTTAACACAGATACGCAGTATTTT. Amino acids: CASSLGTGVNTDTQYF.

This clonotype was recorded many times. The rearrangement uses TRBV4-2 and TRBJ2-3; D possibly matches TRBD1 or TRBD2 (6 bases each). Germline lookup yields CDR1 LGHNA and CDR2 YNFKEQ. The CDR3 is made up of 14 amino acids. The V end lost 4 bases, the J end lost 8 bases, and 16 bases lay between the germline ends. CDR3 nucleotide sequence: TGTGCCAGCAGCCGGGACAAGGGAGCGGGTACGCAGTATTTT. It translates to CASSRDKGAGTQYF.

This CDR3 reads CASSLIPPTYNEQFF. CDR3 coding DNA: TGTGCCAGCAGTTTGATCCCTCCCACTTACAATGAGCAGTTCTTC. The chain uses TRBV28 and TRBJ2-1; D gene uncertain. The CDR3 sequence is 15 residues long. Trimming took off 3 bases at V and 4 bases at J, with 13 bases between the two ends. Germline CDR1 MDHEN, CDR2 SYDVKM.

This clonotype turned up a few times. This chain joins TRBV20-1 and TRBJ1-1; no clear D. V lost 3 bases and J 5 bases, leaving 13 bases between the germline ends. Germline loops: CDR1 DFQATT, CDR2 SNEGSKA (reference sequence). The CDR3 is made up of 13 amino acids. The CDR3 sequence is CSARFGRGTEAFF. CDR3 bases: TGCAGTGCTAGGTTCGGCAGAGGGACTGAAGCTTTCTTT.

This chain links TRBV20-1 with TRBJ2-7; perhaps TRBD2 as D (6 bases). This CDR3 is 13 amino acids long. The germline V and J ends were trimmed by 0 bases and 5 bases, with 11 bases remaining between them. The germline CDR1 and CDR2 sequences are DFQATT and SNEGSKA (reference sequence). CDR3 loop: CSARDHGGNEQYF. CDR3 coding DNA: TGCAGTGCTAGAGACCATGGCGGGAACGAGCAGTACTTC.

This clonotype was found a few times. The chain joins TRBV3-1 to TRBJ1-1, with D possibly matching TRBD1 (6 bases). Per the germline V gene, CDR1 is LGHDT and CDR2 is YNNKEL (reference sequence). V lost 5 bases and J 3 bases, leaving 16 bases between the germline ends. CDR3 size: 15 residues. In DNA form, the CDR3 reads TGTGCCAGCAGCACAGGGAGGGCCCCGGACACTGAAGCTTTCTTT. It specifies CASSTGRAPDTEAFF.

This clonotype came up a few times. The rearrangement joins TRBV6-1 to TRBJ2-7; TRBD1 might be the D (6 bases). The CDR3 sequence is 13 residues long. Trimming stripped 6 bases from V and 5 bases from J, with 14 bases between. Germline lookup yields CDR1 MNHNS and CDR2 SASEGT. The CDR3 DNA follows: TGTGCCAGCAGACACACAGGGAACGACGAGCAGTACTTC. It translates to CASRHTGNDEQYF.

This clonotype was picked up a small number of times. This chain uses TRBV5-1 with TRBJ1-2; weak D call: TRBD1 (6 bases). Trimming removed 4 bases at V and 7 bases at J, with 14 bases between. The CDR3 consists of 13 residues. Per germline, CDR1 SGHRS and CDR2 YFSETQ. CDR3 sequence: CASSPGHNPGYTF. Here the CDR3 DNA reads TGCGCCAGCAGCCCGGGACACAACCCTGGCTACACCTTC.